Below, 11 T cell receptor beta chains from the same sample are listed, as sequenced in a study of blood T cells in healthy people across ages. The authors ran a second PCR of roughly 7 to 11 cycles using a sample-barcoded 5' primer and a J-beta primer mix. From the 5' RACE reads, TCRdb called clonotypes with MiXCR, one entry per CDR3 protein. The sample includes under 700,000 distinct CDR3 sequences, 24% of them seen just once. These same data were also listed under a study on T cells of mothers and their children.

The source material was blood. These receptors all stem from a boy younger than 18 in good health.

The V gene is TRBV29-1, the J gene TRBJ1-4, with 9 positions matching TRBD1. CDR1 and CDR2 (germline): SQVTM, ANQGSEA. The CDR3 length is 13 residues. Germline trimming cut 4 bases from V and 8 bases from J; bases unmatched to any gene: 5. The CDR3 coding sequence is TGCAGCGTTGCGGGGACAGGGTACGAAAAACTGTTTTTT. Residues: CSVAGTGYEKLFF. The full variable domain, completed using reference TRBV29-1 and TRBJ1-4, is SAVISQKPSRDICQRGTSLTIQCQVDSQVTMMFWYRQQPGQSLTLIATANQGSEATYESGFVIDKFPISRPNLTFSTLTVSNMSPEDSSIYLCSVAGTGYEKLFFGSGTQLSVL.

J is TRBJ2-6 and V is TRBV5-1; 9 nucleotides match TRBD1. This CDR3 has 17 residues. Per germline, CDR1 SGHRS and CDR2 YFSETQ. V was pared by 4 bases and J by 0 bases, with 5 bases of the junction left unmatched. The CDR3, as DNA: TGCGCCAGCAGCCCAACGACAGGGGGCTCTGGGGCCAACGTCCTGACTTTC. Amino acid sequence: CASSPTTGGSGANVLTF.

The chain employs TRBV30 and TRBJ2-5, with 7 positions matching TRBD2. The J call may not be correct, given that the DNA end is closer to TRBJ2-7. CDR3 length: 15 amino acids. Germline V gene lookup returns CDR1 GTSNPN and CDR2 SVGIG (reference sequence). CDR3 nucleotides: TGTGCCTGGACTTTAAAGCTGGGGGGGAGAGGCGAGCAGTACTTC. This translates into CAWTLKLGGRGEQYF.

With respect to this clonotype: One end of the junction fails to match germline, which may point to a read error. V and J are TRBV7-9 and TRBJ2-5; perhaps D is TRBD1 or TRBD2 (5 bases each). Germline CDR1 is SEHNR and CDR2 is FQNEAQ (reference sequence). The CDR3 contains 14 residues. CDR3 coding DNA: TGTGCCAGCAGCGCCCGGGACGAACCAGAGACCCAGTCCTTC. This translates into CASSARDEPETQSF.

This clonotype was seen only a few times. The chain is built from TRBV7-3 and TRBJ2-7, with a weak D call TRBD2 (6 bases). The CDR3 has 14 residues. CDR1 and CDR2 from the germline V gene are SGHTA and FQGTGA. V dropped 3 bases and J dropped 2 bases, with 11 bases sitting between them. The CDR3 bases are TGTGCCAGCAGCTTGGGCGGGGCCCCCTACGAGCAGTACTTC. This translates into CASSLGGAPYEQYF. Based on the CDR3 plus reference TRBV7-3 and TRBJ2-7, the full variable domain is GAGVSQTPSNKVTEKGKYVELRCDPISGHTALYWYRQSLGQGPEFLIYFQGTGAADDSGLPNDRFFAVRPEGSVSTLKIQRTERGDSAVYLCASSLGGAPYEQYFGPGTRLTVT.

This clonotype was observed a few times. CDR3 sequence reads: CASSELLAGAYEQYF. The CDR3 DNA sequence: TGTGCCAGCAGCGAACTACTAGCGGGGGCCTACGAGCAGTACTTC. The chain links TRBV6-6 to TRBJ2-7, with 11 positions matching TRBD2. The V gene end was trimmed by 6 bases and the J gene end by 2 bases; junction bases not matched to a gene: 6. This CDR3 is built from 15 residues. The germline V gene encodes CDR1 MNHNY and CDR2 SVGAGI (reference sequence).

This clonotype was seen only a few times. The chain recombines TRBV10-3 with TRBJ2-7, with D perhaps matching TRBD2 (6 bases). Trimming removed 8 bases at V and 5 bases at J, with 13 bases between. This CDR3 is 12 amino acids long. Germline lookup yields CDR1 ENHRY and CDR2 SYGVKD. The CDR3 reads CAIGGARDEQYF. The CDR3, as DNA: TGTGCCATCGGCGGGGCCCGTGACGAGCAGTACTTC.

V usage is TRBV29-1 and J usage is TRBJ2-1, with unresolved D. This CDR3 has 9 residues. Germline V gene data show CDR1 as SQVTM and CDR2 as ANQGSEA. Here the CDR3 reads CRPGNEQFF. The CDR3 bases are TGCAGGCCCGGCAATGAGCAGTTCTTC.

This clonotype appeared many times. This chain connects TRBV4-3 to TRBJ2-5; the D is unclear. This CDR3 spans 15 amino acids. The germline V gene encodes CDR1 LGHNA and CDR2 YSLEER. Trimming removed 0 bases at V and 6 bases at J, with 14 bases between. The CDR3 DNA sequence: TGCGCCAGCAGCCAAGATGGCCTTGTGGGAAAGACCCAGTACTTC. It specifies CASSQDGLVGKTQYF.

The rearrangement joins TRBV4-1 to TRBJ1-4; 9 nucleotides line up with TRBD1. The germline V gene has CDR1 MGHRA and CDR2 YSYEKL. The length of the CDR3 is 14 residues. With V trimmed by 1 base and J by 6 bases, 0 bases remained unmatched. The CDR3 protein is CASSQGTGDEKLFF. The CDR3 coding sequence is TGCGCCAGCAGCCAAGGGACAGGGGATGAAAAACTGTTTTTT.

The V call is TRBV7-9, the J call TRBJ2-7; TRBD1 matches 7 bases. Trimming at V came to 5 bases and at J to 2 bases, leaving 6 bases not matched to a gene. The CDR3 sequence is 14 residues long. Germline-derived CDR1 and CDR2 are SEHNR and FQNEAQ (reference sequence). The CDR3 DNA sequence: TGTGCCAGCAGCGATCCGGGACAGACCTACGAGCAGTACTTC. It specifies CASSDPGQTYEQYF.